The source of this T cell receptor (beta chain) is a study of neurological immune-mediated disorders. Study conclusions and caveats: No link was found between any clinical or MRI feature and the multiple sclerosis repertoire cluster. Private repertoires in all groups were suggested by the absence of shared CDR3 amino acid sequences among expanded clones across subjects.

The cDNA was generated through 5'RACE incorporating 10-nucleotide random UMIs. The output of every sequencing run exceeded 190 million TCR-beta sequences, derived from 15-18 subjects. TCRdb passed the 5' RACE reads through MiXCR, listing each CDR3 protein once. The profile shows about 52,000 distinct CDR3 sequences, 3% to 4.5% of them singletons. The table lists this clonotype with many counts. Its antigen is not identified. The CDR3 length is 15 residues. V shed 5 bases, J shed 2 bases, and the junction held 6 bases outside the gene matches. Germline assignment: CDR1 SGHTA and CDR2 FQGNSA. The clonotype was recovered from a man aged 55 to 70 with multiple sclerosis. Source material: PBMCs. The V gene is TRBV7-2, the J gene TRBJ1-3; 7 nucleotides match TRBD1. The CDR3 region is CASSPWTGPGNTIYF. CDR3 bases: TGTGCCAGCAGCCCCTGGACAGGCCCTGGAAACACCATATATTTT.